A single sample is the source of the 21 T cell receptor beta chains below, sequenced in a study of T cell repertoires in cytomegalovirus infection. Using its own MiXCR run on the reads, TCRdb lists one record per CDR3 protein. The profile covers about 260,000 distinct CDR3 sequences, with roughly 15% appearing a single time and 7% to 9.5% taken by the ten largest. The source material was PBMCs. Receptor source: a human donor in good health (CMV status not recorded). Some clones in this sample may be carry-over from other donors' samples.

This clonotype was observed a few times. The chain uses TRBV7-4 and TRBJ2-3; 7 bases map to TRBD2. The V segment lost 4 bases and the J segment 5 bases; nucleotides outside the gene matches: 12. The CDR3 runs 16 residues. Germline V gene lookup returns CDR1 SGHVT and CDR2 SQSDAQ. The CDR3 loop is CASSCPRREKVDTQYF. CDR3 DNA: TGTGCCAGCAGCTGCCCTCGGCGGGAGAAGGTAGATACGCAGTATTTT.

The sample holds a few counts of this clonotype. This rearrangement joins TRBV6-2 or TRBV6-3 to TRBJ2-5; 11 bases fit TRBD2. J was trimmed by 4 bases and V by 6 bases; bases with no gene match: 10. The V gene's germline CDR1 is MNHEY and CDR2 SVGEGT. This CDR3 spans 16 amino acids. CDR3 nucleotides: TGTGCCAGCAGCCGTCCAACTAGCGGGAGCCCAGAGACCCAGTACTTC. This translates into CASSRPTSGSPETQYF.

This clonotype was observed many times. The rearrangement uses TRBV29-1 and TRBJ2-2; weak D call: TRBD2 (6 bases). This CDR3 contains 12 residues. CDR1 and CDR2 (germline): SQVTM, ANQGSEA. The V end lost 6 bases, the J end lost 6 bases, and 11 bases lay between the germline ends. CDR3 sequence (DNA): TGCAGCGTCGGATGGGGGGCCGGGGAGCTGTTTTTT. This encodes CSVGWGAGELFF.

This clonotype was seen at least ten times. The chain links TRBV11-2 to TRBJ2-7, with D possibly called TRBD1 or TRBD2 (6 bases each). Trimming pared 3 bases from V and 7 bases from J, leaving 13 bases between. Germline V gene sequence: CDR1 SGHAT, CDR2 FQNNGV. The CDR3 has 13 residues. Here the CDR3 reads CASSFGGRGEQYF. For the CDR3, the DNA is TGTGCCAGCAGCTTTGGGGGGCGAGGAGAGCAGTACTTC.

This clonotype has just one count. The chain carries TRBV9 and TRBJ2-3; the match to TRBD2 covers 7 bases. Germline CDR1 is SGDLS and CDR2 is YYNGEE. V was pared by 6 bases and J by 2 bases, with 6 bases of the junction left unmatched. The CDR3 consists of 14 residues. CDR3 residues: CASNRGTITDTQYF. For the CDR3, the DNA is TGTGCCAGCAACCGGGGGACTATCACAGATACGCAGTATTTT.

This sequence joins TRBV20-1 and TRBJ2-1; D is unresolved. From germline, CDR1 is DFQATT and CDR2 SNEGSKA (reference sequence). V was shortened by 5 bases and J by 5 bases, with 10 bases between the two germline ends. This CDR3 has 12 amino acids. The CDR3 bases are TGCAGTGCTTTTAGACTCGACAATGAGCAGTTCTTC. Its protein product is CSAFRLDNEQFF.

This clonotype was found many times. The chain combines TRBV7-2 with TRBJ2-7; D is unresolved. CDR3 length: 14 residues. V was pared by 5 bases and J by 5 bases, with 16 bases between. Germline V lookup: CDR1 SGHTA, CDR2 FQGNSA. The CDR3 DNA follows: TGTGCCAGCAGCCCAAGTCAAGATAGAAACGAGCAGTACTTC. Translated, it gives CASSPSQDRNEQYF. The full variable domain, its missing parts supplied by reference TRBV7-2 and TRBJ2-7, is GAGVSQSPSNKVTEKGKDVELRCDPISGHTALYWYRQSLGQGLEFLIYFQGNSAPDKSGLPSDRFSAERTGGSVSTLTIQRTQQEDSAVYLCASSPSQDRNEQYFGPGTRLTVT.

This clonotype was recorded a few times. The gene calls are TRBV5-8 and TRBJ2-5; unclear D gene. The ends were cut back, 0 bases at V and 7 bases at J, with 10 bases in the middle. Germline V CDR1 and CDR2: SGHTS, YDEGEE. The CDR3 covers 13 residues. The DNA for the CDR3 is TGTGCCAGCAGCTTGGGCAACCTGGGGACCCAGTACTTC. It encodes CASSLGNLGTQYF.

The table lists this clonotype with many counts. V usage is TRBV7-8 and J usage is TRBJ2-7; D may be TRBD2 (7 bases). The V gene lost 10 bases and the J gene lost 4 bases, with 17 bases spanning the gap. The CDR3 contains 13 residues. Germline loops: CDR1 SGHVS, CDR2 FQNEAQ. The chain's CDR3 is CAIGGGPVYEQYF. In DNA form, the CDR3 reads TGTGCCATAGGGGGGGGGCCCGTATACGAGCAGTACTTC.

The sample holds a few counts of this clonotype. The V gene is TRBV7-2, the J gene TRBJ1-2; D is perhaps TRBD1 (5 bases). V gave up 5 bases and J gave up 4 bases, with 17 bases separating them. CDR1 is SGHTA and CDR2 is FQGNSA in the germline V gene. The CDR3 spans 15 residues. The CDR3 loop reads CASSQGRLDSYGYTF. CDR3 bases: TGTGCCAGCAGCCAGGGCAGGCTTGACAGCTATGGCTACACCTTC.

Many counts were recorded for this clonotype. The genes are TRBV7-2 and TRBJ1-5; D is unresolved. Germline V gene sequence: CDR1 SGHTA, CDR2 FQGNSA. The CDR3 runs to 15 residues. Trimming removed 1 base from V and 2 bases from J, with 9 bases in between. The CDR3 region has the DNA TGTGCCAGCAGCTTAGGTAATTCGGGCAATCAGCCCCAGCATTTT. Translating it yields CASSLGNSGNQPQHF.

In its sample, this clonotype was seen a few times. The chain recombines TRBV28 with TRBJ1-5, with TRBD1 identical over 9 bases. V lost 6 bases, J lost 2 bases, and 5 bases stayed unmatched. The CDR3 spans 15 residues. The germline CDR1 and CDR2 sequences are MDHEN and SYDVKM. The CDR3 loop is CASSTGGAGNQPQHF. CDR3 nucleotides: TGTGCCAGCAGCACAGGGGGCGCGGGCAATCAGCCCCAGCATTTT.

This clonotype was observed at least ten times. V is TRBV6-2 or TRBV6-3 and J is TRBJ2-7; 8 bases fit TRBD2. V shed 6 bases, J shed 3 bases, and the junction held 22 bases outside the gene matches. The CDR3 totals 19 residues. Germline CDR1 MNHEY, CDR2 SVGEGT. CDR3 coding DNA: TGTGCCAGCAGGAAAAAAGGAAACGAAAAGGGACTAGGGAACTACGAGCAGTACTTC. Residues: CASRKKGNEKGLGNYEQYF.

This clonotype has at least ten counts. The rearrangement joins TRBV7-6 to TRBJ2-5, with 8 bases aligning to TRBD1. Unmatched junction bases numbered 8, after V lost 5 bases and J lost 3 bases. Germline V CDR1 and CDR2: SGHVS, FNYEAQ. The CDR3 covers 15 residues. The CDR3 reads CASSVDRGGEETQYF. The CDR3 DNA reads as TGTGCCAGCAGCGTCGACAGGGGTGGAGAAGAGACCCAGTACTTC. The full variable domain, completed using reference TRBV7-6 and TRBJ2-5, is GAGVSQSPRYKVTKRGQDVALRCDPISGHVSLYWYRQALGQGPEFLTYFNYEAQQDKSGLPNDRFSAERPEGSISTLTIQRTEQRDSAMYRCASSVDRGGEETQYFGPGTRLLVL.

This clonotype was found a few times. The rearrangement links TRBV12-3 or TRBV12-4 to TRBJ1-6; D is possibly TRBD1 (6 bases). The CDR3 sequence is 14 residues long. V shed 4 bases and J shed 7 bases, with 11 bases lying between them. The CDR3 DNA reads TGTGCCAGCAGTTCCCACAGGGTCAATTCACCCCTCCACTTT. This translates into CASSSHRVNSPLHF.

This clonotype was recorded many times. The chain links TRBV11-2 to TRBJ2-1, with no clear D. Per germline, CDR1 SGHAT and CDR2 FQNNGV. The V gene lost 5 bases and the J gene lost 8 bases, with 13 bases spanning the gap. The CDR3 consists of 13 residues. The CDR3 nucleotides are TGTGCCAGCAGCCGCCGACTCGAGTATGAGCAGTTCTTC. Its translation: CASSRRLEYEQFF.

This clonotype showed up just a few times. The rearrangement uses TRBV6-2 or TRBV6-3 and TRBJ1-1; D not resolved. Trimming took off 6 bases at V and 0 bases at J, with 8 bases between the two ends. The CDR3 is made up of 13 amino acids. CDR1 and CDR2 from the germline V gene are MNHEY and SVGEGT. The CDR3 nucleotides are TGTGCCAGCAGCCGACACATGAACACTGAAGCTTTCTTT. Protein sequence: CASSRHMNTEAFF.

The J gene is TRBJ1-5, the V gene TRBV4-1, with 7 bases fitting TRBD1. Germline CDR1 reads MGHRA; CDR2 reads YSYEKL. J lost 6 bases, V lost 1 base, and 9 bases had no gene match. The length of the CDR3 is 16 residues. The CDR3 protein is CASSQGGGDLFQPQHF. The CDR3 DNA follows: TGCGCCAGCAGCCAAGGAGGGGGCGACCTTTTTCAGCCCCAGCATTTT.

There are many counts of this clonotype. The gene calls are TRBV7-8 and TRBJ1-5; unclear D gene. This CDR3 spans 15 amino acids. The germline CDR1 and CDR2 sequences are SGHVS and FQNEAQ. Between the trimmed V and J ends, which lost 4 bases and 4 bases, there was a span of 14 bases. The CDR3 DNA sequence: TGTGCCAGCAGCTCGGCAAGAACAGTTAATCAGCCCCAGCATTTT. Its protein is CASSSARTVNQPQHF.

The table lists this clonotype with many counts. The J gene is TRBJ2-3, the V gene TRBV6-6; D tentatively fits TRBD1 or TRBD2 (6 bases each). This CDR3 has 15 amino acids. Trimming left V 7 bases short and J 1 base short, with 15 bases between. Germline-derived CDR1 and CDR2 are MNHNY and SVGAGI (reference sequence). The CDR3 DNA sequence: TGTGCCAGCACGGAGGGGGGCAGGGGCACAGATACGCAGTATTTT. Protein: CASTEGGRGTDTQYF.

This CDR3 reads CASSQMLAGGPLYNEQFF. The DNA of the CDR3 is TGCGCCAGCAGCCAAATGCTAGCGGGAGGGCCCTTATACAATGAGCAGTTCTTC. The chain is built from TRBV4-1 and TRBJ2-1; the match to TRBD2 covers 12 bases. The CDR3 covers 18 residues. Germline lookup yields CDR1 MGHRA and CDR2 YSYEKL. With 2 bases clipped from V and 4 bases from J, the junction kept 9 bases outside the gene matches.